These T cell receptor beta chains were read from a single sample in a study of T cells in localized non-small cell lung cancer. Sequenced by immunoSEQ multiplex PCR; TCRdb stores in-frame clones only, minus some. This sample yields under 35,000 clones, of which around 90% are seen a single time; less than 5% belongs to the top ten. The material was peripheral blood mononuclear cells, obtained before any cancer treatment. These receptors were collected from a woman aged 40-75 years with stage III lung adenocarcinoma. Each CDR3 is given with its conserved first and last residue. A D gene is named only where the DNA matches it firmly. Clone sizes are given selectively: once, few, many, or a class where the clone is expanded.

size | J | D | V | CDR3 | DNA
. | TRBJ2-7 | TRBD2 | TRBV7-2 | CASSLVGGGYEQYF | TGTGCCAGCAGCTTAGTTGGCGGGGGCTACGAGCAGTACTTC
. | TRBJ2-5 | TRBD2 | TRBV5-8 | CASSLGLAGKETQYF | TGTGCCAGCAGCTTGGGGCTAGCGGGAAAAGAGACCCAGTACTTC
. | TRBJ2-5 | TRBD2 | TRBV5-1 | CASIGGGALKTQYF | TGCGCCAGCATCGGCGGGGGGGCACTAAAGACCCAGTACTTC
. | TRBJ2-7 | . | TRBV5-4 | CASSLEAGYEQYF | TGTGCCAGCAGCCTGGAGGCTGGCTACGAGCAGTACTTC
. | TRBJ2-2 | . | TRBV7-2 | CASQRGSATGELFF | TGTGCCAGCCAGCGAGGTAGTGCCACCGGGGAGCTGTTTTTT
once | TRBJ1-1 | . | TRBV6-5 | CASSPRGHRASEAFF | TGTGCCAGCAGTCCCCGGGGACACCGCGCTAGTGAAGCTTTCTTT
. | TRBJ1-6 | . | TRBV4-3 | CASRDAVFNSPLHF | TGCGCCAGCAGAGATGCGGTTTTTAATTCACCCCTCCACTTT
. | TRBJ2-5 | TRBD2 | TRBV7-9 | CASSLGGLAGPTQYF | TGTGCCAGCAGCCTAGGGGGACTAGCGGGCCCGACCCAGTACTTC
. | TRBJ2-2 | . | TRBV19 | CASRVVGRRLGELFF | TGTGCCAGTAGAGTGGTCGGCAGGAGGCTCGGGGAGCTGTTTTTT
. | TRBJ2-3 | . | TRBV5-1 | CASSPDPSFGTDTQYF | TGCGCCAGCTCCCCGGACCCTAGCTTTGGGACAGATACGCAGTATTTT
. | TRBJ2-7 | . | TRBV29-1 | CSAGGGETYEQYF | TGCAGCGCCGGAGGAGGAGAAACCTACGAGCAGTACTTC
. | TRBJ1-4 | . | TRBV6-1 | CASRGPGQVNEKLFF | TGTGCCAGCAGGGGACCGGGACAAGTTAATGAAAAACTGTTTTTT
. | TRBJ1-1 | . | TRBV11-2 | CASSLGAGTEAFF | TGTGCCAGCAGCTTAGGGGCCGGGACTGAAGCTTTCTTT
. | TRBJ2-1 | . | TRBV4-1 | CASSQNARSEQFF | TGCGCCAGCAGCCAAAACGCCCGAAGTGAGCAGTTCTTC
. | TRBJ1-3 | TRBD1 | TRBV18 | CASSPAQGGFSGNTIYF | TGTGCCAGCTCACCAGCCCAGGGGGGTTTCTCTGGAAACACCATATATTTT
. | TRBJ1-6 | TRBD1 | TRBV6-6 | CASSYSEGASNSPLHF | TGTGCCAGCAGTTACTCTGAGGGGGCAAGCAATTCACCCCTCCACTTT
. | TRBJ1-5 | TRBD1 | TRBV19 | CASRRDRDRQPQHF | TGTGCCAGTAGGCGGGACAGGGATAGACAGCCCCAGCATTTT
. | TRBJ2-3 | TRBD2 | TRBV5-1 | CASSLGLAGADTQYF | TGCGCCAGCAGCCTGGGACTAGCGGGAGCAGATACGCAGTATTTT
. | TRBJ2-5 | TRBD1 | TRBV5-4 | CASSLATEGGEETQYF | TGTGCCAGCAGCTTGGCCACAGAAGGGGGCGAGGAGACCCAGTACTTC
. | TRBJ2-7 | . | TRBV28 | CATGRTEQYF | TGTGCCACTGGGCGGACGGAGCAGTACTTC
. | TRBJ2-7 | . | TRBV7-2 | CASSLGGASYEQYF | TGTGCCAGCAGCTTAGGCGGGGCGAGCTACGAGCAGTACTTC
. | TRBJ1-1 | . | TRBV4-2 | CASSQGRQANTEAFF | TGTGCCAGCAGCCAAGGGCGACAGGCGAACACTGAAGCTTTCTTT